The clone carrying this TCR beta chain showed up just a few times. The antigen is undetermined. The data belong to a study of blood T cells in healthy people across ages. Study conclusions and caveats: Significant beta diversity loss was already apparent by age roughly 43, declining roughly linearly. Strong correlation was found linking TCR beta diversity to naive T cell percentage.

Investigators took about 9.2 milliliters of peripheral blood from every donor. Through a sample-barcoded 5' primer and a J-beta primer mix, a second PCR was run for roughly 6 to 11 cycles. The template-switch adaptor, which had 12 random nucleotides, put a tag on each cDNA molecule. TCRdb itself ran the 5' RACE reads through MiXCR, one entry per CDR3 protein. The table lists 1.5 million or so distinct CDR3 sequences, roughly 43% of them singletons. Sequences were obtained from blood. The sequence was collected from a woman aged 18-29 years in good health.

Written as DNA, the CDR3 is TGTGCCAGCAGTTTAATTATGGGGAGGGCCAACTATGGCTACACCTTC. Translating it yields CASSLIMGRANYGYTF. This chain uses TRBV12-3 or TRBV12-4 with TRBJ1-2; D call uncertain. V dropped 2 bases and J dropped 2 bases, with 15 bases sitting between them. The CDR3 runs to 16 residues.